Sequencing of this T cell receptor beta chain was carried out in a study of OX40 agonist ivuxolimab in advanced cancers. Study in general: Patients were treated with intravenous ivuxolimab, dosed at 0.01 to 10 mg/kg and infused every 2 weeks. Three dose-escalation patients had partial responses: one with hepatocellular carcinoma and two with cutaneous melanoma. Study conclusions and caveats: On average, CD8+ T cells showed a greater number of expanded clones than CD4+.

A history of autoimmune disease or systemic immunosuppression excluded patients. This clone turned up a few times. Its antigen is currently unknown. Germline V CDR1 and CDR2: MGHRA, YSYEKL. This CDR3 has 16 residues. J lost 7 bases, V lost 4 bases, and 11 bases had no gene match. The table came from immunoSEQ multiplex PCR; TCRdb's copy has only in-frame clones and leaves some out. The sample yields some 95,000 clones, about 91% seen once. The sequence was obtained from an adult with an advanced solid tumor such as melanoma, head and neck, liver or kidney cancer. The specimen was CD4+ or CD8+ T cells sorted from blood, collected in a trial of the OX40 agonist ivuxolimab. This chain links TRBV4-1 with TRBJ2-1, with 9 positions matching TRBD2. The CDR3 coding sequence is TGCGCCAGCAGCCGCGTAGCGGGGGCCACGGGTAATGAGCAGTTCTTC. Amino acids: CASSRVAGATGNEQFF.